These T cell receptor beta chains were read from a single sample in a study of CD8+ T cells in alopecia areata. TCRdb's table, derived via immunoSEQ multiplex PCR, lists solely in-frame clones and lacks some. The table records fewer than 200,000 clones, approximately 57% of them present only once. The sample consisted of CD4+ T cells sorted from blood, taken at week 24, from a patient treated with tofacitinib. The receptors come from a human donor with alopecia areata. CDR3s include the opening cysteine and the closing phenylalanine or tryptophan. The D gene is left open where the match is weak. Size is omitted from some rows. Given values are once, few, many or a class for expanded clones.

v_gene	j_gene	abundance	len	d_gene	CDR3nt	CDR3aa
TRBV5-1	TRBJ2-3	.	13	.	TGCGCCAGCAGCTTGGGTTTGCCGGATACGCAGTATTTT	CASSLGLPDTQYF
TRBV6-1	TRBJ1-5	.	15	.	TGTGCCAGCAGTGTGAAAAGGGGCGGGGGTCAGCCCCAGCATTTT	CASSVKRGGGQPQHF
TRBV4-1	TRBJ2-1	.	18	TRBD2	TGCGCCAGCAGCCAAACAGCGGGGGGAACCAATAACTACAATGAGCAGTTCTTC	CASSQTAGGTNNYNEQFF
TRBV7-9	TRBJ1-2	.	13	.	TGTGCCAGCAGCTTTAGCGGGCTCTATGGCTACACCTTC	CASSFSGLYGYTF
TRBV2	TRBJ1-5	.	14	.	TGTGCCAGCAGTCGTCAGGGAGGCAATCAGCCCCAGCATTTT	CASSRQGGNQPQHF
TRBV30	TRBJ1-5	.	16	TRBD1	TGTGCCTGGAGCGAAAGGGGGCCCTATGGCAATCAGCCCCAGCATTTT	CAWSERGPYGNQPQHF
TRBV5-1	TRBJ2-5	.	12	.	TGCGCCAGCAGCTTGGAGAAAGAGACCCAGTACTTC	CASSLEKETQYF
TRBV5-5	TRBJ1-1	.	13	.	TGTGCCAGCAGCTTGGAGGCAGCGCGTCAAGCTTTCTTT	CASSLEAARQAFF
TRBV10-2	TRBJ1-1	.	13	.	TGCGCCAGCAGCGCGGACTGGAACACTGAAGCTTTCTTT	CASSADWNTEAFF
TRBV7-2	TRBJ2-5	.	14	TRBD1	TGTGCCAGCAGGTACTGGACAGGGCAAGAGACCCAGTACTTC	CASRYWTGQETQYF
TRBV6-5	TRBJ1-2	.	15	TRBD1	TGTGCCAGCAGCCCAGGATTAACAGGGGACTATGGCTACACCTTC	CASSPGLTGDYGYTF
TRBV2	TRBJ2-2	.	14	.	TGTGCCAGCAGTGGGACAGCAAACACCGGGGAGCTGTTTTTT	CASSGTANTGELFF
TRBV11-2	TRBJ2-2	.	13	.	TGTGCCAGCAGCATACAGAACACCGGGGAGCTGTTTTTT	CASSIQNTGELFF
TRBV10-3	TRBJ1-5	.	13	.	TGTGCCACGAATCCAACGGGGAATCAGCCCCAGCATTTT	CATNPTGNQPQHF
TRBV6-6	TRBJ1-5	.	15	.	TGTGCCAGCATAAGCCGGGGCAGGGTGGGTCAGCCCCAGCATTTT	CASISRGRVGQPQHF
TRBV13	TRBJ1-6	.	15	.	TGTGCCAGCAGCTTAGCCAGGGATGGGGATTCACCCCTCCACTTT	CASSLARDGDSPLHF
TRBV29-1	TRBJ2-1	.	15	TRBD2	TGCAGCGTAGCCATTCTTAGCGGGGGAGACAATGAGCAGTTCTTC	CSVAILSGGDNEQFF
TRBV29-1	TRBJ2-2	.	15	.	TGCAGCGTTGGAGAGGGGTGGTCGGGGACCGGGGAGCTGTTTTTT	CSVGEGWSGTGELFF
TRBV5-6	TRBJ1-2	few	17	TRBD1	TGTGCCAGCAGCTTGGGAGGCGCGCAGGGGGTAGGGTATGGCTACACCTTC	CASSLGGAQGVGYGYTF
TRBV30	TRBJ2-7	few	13	TRBD2	TGTGCCTGGAGTCGGGCGGGGGCCTACGAGCAGTACTTC	CAWSRAGAYEQYF
TRBV10-3	TRBJ2-3	.	17	TRBD2	TGTGCCATCAGTGAGTCCGAACTAGCGGGGCCATCAGATACGCAGTATTTT	CAISESELAGPSDTQYF
TRBV6-6	TRBJ2-4	few	14	.	TGTGCCATCAGTGCTGACACCGGCCAAAACATTCAGTACTTC	CAISADTGQNIQYF
TRBV29-1	TRBJ2-3	.	13	.	TGCAGCGTTTTAGGGGGGCCCTCAGATACGCAGTATTTT	CSVLGGPSDTQYF
TRBV7-2	TRBJ1-5	.	16	.	TGTGCCAGCAGCAAACGACGGTCAGATAGCAATCAGCCCCAGCATTTT	CASSKRRSDSNQPQHF
TRBV18	TRBJ2-3	.	17	.	TGTGCCAGCTCACACCGAAGCGCCCCGGAGTACACAGATACGCAGTATTTT	CASSHRSAPEYTDTQYF
TRBV2	TRBJ1-3	.	14	.	TGTGCCAGCAGCGCTAGGACCTTTGGAAACACCATATATTTT	CASSARTFGNTIYF
TRBV7-6	TRBJ1-4	.	17	TRBD1	TGTGCCAGCAGTCTCCGGGACAGGGGCACTTTTAATGAAAAACTGTTTTTT	CASSLRDRGTFNEKLFF
TRBV5-1	TRBJ1-1	.	15	.	TGCGCCAGCAGCTCAGTCGTGGGTGGTGGCACTGAAGCTTTCTTT	CASSSVVGGGTEAFF
TRBV7-9	TRBJ2-3	once	16	TRBD2	TGTGCCAGCAGCTTAGGAAGCGGGGGGCTCACAGATACGCAGTATTTT	CASSLGSGGLTDTQYF
TRBV29-1	TRBJ2-3	few	14	.	TGCAGCGTGGCCCGGACAGTCGTTCCAGATACGCAGTATTTT	CSVARTVVPDTQYF
TRBV30	TRBJ1-3	.	16	.	TGTGCCTGGAGGTCGTGGGGGGGCTTGTCTGGAAACACCATATATTTT	CAWRSWGGLSGNTIYF
TRBV29-1	TRBJ2-3	.	15	.	TGCAGCGCCGGCCGTCCAGGGACACTCGCAGATACGCAGTATTTT	CSAGRPGTLADTQYF
TRBV25-1	TRBJ1-1	.	15	TRBD1	TGTGCCAGCAGTGAATCGGGACAGATGAACACTGAAGCTTTCTTT	CASSESGQMNTEAFF
TRBV19	TRBJ1-6	.	17	.	TGTGCCAGTAGTACAAAGTATTACGATACCGATAATTCACCCCTCCACTTT	CASSTKYYDTDNSPLHF
TRBV9	TRBJ2-3	once	16	TRBD2	TGTGCCAGCAGCGTAGGGGTAGGAGCGGGGGCAGATACGCAGTATTTT	CASSVGVGAGADTQYF
TRBV6-1	TRBJ2-7	few	15	.	TGTGCCAGCAGTGAAAAAGTTGGTTACACCTACGAGCAGTACTTC	CASSEKVGYTYEQYF
TRBV6-5	TRBJ1-6	.	15	.	TGTGCCAGCAGCACCGCCGGGGATAAGAATTCACCCCTCCACTTT	CASSTAGDKNSPLHF
TRBV30	TRBJ1-1	.	13	.	TGTGCCTGGAGTTCCGGCCAGGGCCTGGGAGCTTTCTTT	CAWSSGQGLGAFF
TRBV27	TRBJ2-7	.	14	.	TGTGCCAGCAGCTTCTCGGATGGGGTCTACGAGCAGTACTTC	CASSFSDGVYEQYF
TRBV6-5	TRBJ2-7	.	15	.	TGTGCCAGCAGAACCCAGGGTACGAGCTCCTACGAGCAGTACTTC	CASRTQGTSSYEQYF
TRBV25-1	TRBJ2-3	once	13	.	TGTGCCAGCAGCCCGTCTAGCACAGATACGCAGTATTTT	CASSPSSTDTQYF
TRBV14	TRBJ2-7	.	16	.	TGTGCCAGCAGCCAAGTTGGCTCCCCCCTAGGCTACGAGCAGTACTTC	CASSQVGSPLGYEQYF